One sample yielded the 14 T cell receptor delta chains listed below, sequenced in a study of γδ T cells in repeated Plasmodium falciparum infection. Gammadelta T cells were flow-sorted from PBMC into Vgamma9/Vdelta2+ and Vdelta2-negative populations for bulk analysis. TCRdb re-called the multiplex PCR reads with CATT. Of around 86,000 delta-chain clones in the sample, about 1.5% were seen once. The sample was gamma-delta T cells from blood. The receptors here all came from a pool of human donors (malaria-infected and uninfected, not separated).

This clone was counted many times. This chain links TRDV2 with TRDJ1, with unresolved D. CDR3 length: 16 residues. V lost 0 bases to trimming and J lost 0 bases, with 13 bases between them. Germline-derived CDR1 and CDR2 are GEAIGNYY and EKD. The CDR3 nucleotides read TGTGCCTGTGACACCCCTATATTACGCTACACCGATAAACTCATCTTT. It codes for CACDTPILRYTDKLIF.

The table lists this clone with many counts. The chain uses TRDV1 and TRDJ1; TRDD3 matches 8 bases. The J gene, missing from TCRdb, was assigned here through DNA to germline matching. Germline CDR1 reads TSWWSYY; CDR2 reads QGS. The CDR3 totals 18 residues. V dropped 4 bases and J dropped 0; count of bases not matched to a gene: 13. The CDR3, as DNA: TGTGCTCTTGGGGTCAGCTGGGGATACCACTCCTACACCGATAAACTCATCTTT. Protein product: CALGVSWGYHSYTDKLIF.

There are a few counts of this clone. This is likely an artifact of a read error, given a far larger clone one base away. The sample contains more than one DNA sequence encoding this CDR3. The CDR3 sequence: CACDSLGINTDKLIF. In nucleotides, the CDR3 is TGCGCCTGTGACTCTCTGGGGATTAACACCGATAAACTCATCTTT. The J gene is TRDJ1, the V gene TRDV2; D might be TRDD3 (6 bases). As TCRdb names no J gene, one was assigned here on the basis of a DNA match to germline. The CDR3 has 15 residues. Germline CDR1 reads GEAIGNYY; CDR2 reads EKD.

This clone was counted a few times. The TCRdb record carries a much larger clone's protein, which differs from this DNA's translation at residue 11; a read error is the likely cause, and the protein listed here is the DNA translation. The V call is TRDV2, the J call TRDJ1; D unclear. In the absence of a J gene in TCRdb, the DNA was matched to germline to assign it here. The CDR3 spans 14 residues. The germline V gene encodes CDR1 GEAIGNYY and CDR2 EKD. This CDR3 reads CACDPLLETDELIF. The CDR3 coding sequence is TGTGCCTGTGACCCTTTACTCGAGACCGATGAACTCATCTTT.

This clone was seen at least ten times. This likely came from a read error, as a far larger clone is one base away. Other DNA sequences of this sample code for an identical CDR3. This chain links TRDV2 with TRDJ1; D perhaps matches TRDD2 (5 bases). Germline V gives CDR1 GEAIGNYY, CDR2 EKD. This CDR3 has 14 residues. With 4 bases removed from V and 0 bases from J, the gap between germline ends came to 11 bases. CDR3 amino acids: CACDSLLNTDKLIF. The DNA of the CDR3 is TGTGCCTGTGATTCCTTACTTAACACCGATAAACTCATCTTT.

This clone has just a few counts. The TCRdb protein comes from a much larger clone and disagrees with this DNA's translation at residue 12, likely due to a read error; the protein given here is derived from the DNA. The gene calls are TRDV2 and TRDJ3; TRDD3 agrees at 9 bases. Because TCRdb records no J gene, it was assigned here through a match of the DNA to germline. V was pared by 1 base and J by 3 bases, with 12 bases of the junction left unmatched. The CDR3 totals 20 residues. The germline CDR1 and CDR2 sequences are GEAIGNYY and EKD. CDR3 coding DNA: TGTGCCTGTGACACTCTTACTGGGGGACCTAGCTTCTGGGACACCCGACAGATGTTTTTC. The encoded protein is CACDTLTGGPSFWDTRQMFF.

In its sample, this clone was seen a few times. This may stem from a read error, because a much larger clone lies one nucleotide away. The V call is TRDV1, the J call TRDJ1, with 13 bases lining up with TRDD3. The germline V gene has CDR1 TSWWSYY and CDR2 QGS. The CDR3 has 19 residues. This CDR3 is CALGVPFPHWGIRADKLIF. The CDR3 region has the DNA TGCGCTCTTGGGGTACCTTTTCCCCACTGGGGGATACGGGCCGATAAACTCATCTTT.

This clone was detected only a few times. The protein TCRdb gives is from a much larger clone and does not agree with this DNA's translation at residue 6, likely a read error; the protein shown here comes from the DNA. CDR3: CAASPSWRGLHTDKLIF. For the CDR3, the DNA is TGTGCAGCAAGCCCCTCTTGGCGGGGGTTACACACCGATAAACTCATCTTT. The chain has TRAV29/DV5 and TRDJ1; D is perhaps TRDD3 (5 bases). V gave up 1 base and J gave up 0 bases, with 19 bases separating them. CDR1 is NSMFDY and CDR2 is ISSIKDK in the germline V gene. The CDR3 runs to 17 residues.

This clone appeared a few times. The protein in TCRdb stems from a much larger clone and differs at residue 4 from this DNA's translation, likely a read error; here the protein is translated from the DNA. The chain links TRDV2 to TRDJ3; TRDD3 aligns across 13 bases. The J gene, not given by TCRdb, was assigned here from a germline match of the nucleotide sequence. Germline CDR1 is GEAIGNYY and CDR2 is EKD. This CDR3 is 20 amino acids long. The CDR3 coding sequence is TGTGCCTGTGGCACCCGTACTGGGGGATACGACTCCTGGGACACCCGACAGATGTTTTTC. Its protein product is CACGTRTGGYDSWDTRQMFF.

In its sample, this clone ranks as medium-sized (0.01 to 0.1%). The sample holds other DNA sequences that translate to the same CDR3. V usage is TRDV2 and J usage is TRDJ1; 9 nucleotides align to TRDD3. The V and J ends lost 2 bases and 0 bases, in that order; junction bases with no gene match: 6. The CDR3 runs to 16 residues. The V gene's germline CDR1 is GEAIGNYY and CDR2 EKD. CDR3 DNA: TGTGCCTGTGACAAACTGGGGGACCCGTACACCGATAAACTCATCTTT. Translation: CACDKLGDPYTDKLIF.

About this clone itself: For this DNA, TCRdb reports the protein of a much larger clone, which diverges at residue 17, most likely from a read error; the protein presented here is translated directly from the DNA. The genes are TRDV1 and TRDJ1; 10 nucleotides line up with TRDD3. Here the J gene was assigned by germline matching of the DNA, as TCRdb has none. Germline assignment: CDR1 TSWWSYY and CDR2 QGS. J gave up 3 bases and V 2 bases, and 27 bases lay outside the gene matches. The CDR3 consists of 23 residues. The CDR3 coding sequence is TGTGCTCTTGGGGAAGGGAGCCTCCTGGGGGATAGAGCGAGGCAGCCGGGTTCCGATAAACTCATCTTT. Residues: CALGEGSLLGDRARQPGSDKLIF.

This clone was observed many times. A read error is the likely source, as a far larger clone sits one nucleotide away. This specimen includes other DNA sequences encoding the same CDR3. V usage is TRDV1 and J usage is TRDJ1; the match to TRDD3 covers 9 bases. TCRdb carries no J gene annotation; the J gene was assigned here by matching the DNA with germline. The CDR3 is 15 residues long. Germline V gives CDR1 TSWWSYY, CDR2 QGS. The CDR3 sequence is CALGELKAGGSRLIF. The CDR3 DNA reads TGTGCCCTTGGGGAACTGAAAGCTGGGGGATCAAGACTCATCTTT.

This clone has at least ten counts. CDR3 loop: CACDTVLGRTDKLIF. The CDR3 DNA is TGTGCCTGTGACACCGTCCTGGGGCGGACCGATAAACTCATCTTT. The rearrangement uses TRDV2 and TRDJ1; D is perhaps TRDD3 (6 bases). No J segment appears in TCRdb, so it was assigned here by matching the sequence to germline. The V end was cut by 0 bases, the J end by 2 bases, with 12 bases between. The germline V gene has CDR1 GEAIGNYY and CDR2 EKD. The CDR3 has 15 amino acids.

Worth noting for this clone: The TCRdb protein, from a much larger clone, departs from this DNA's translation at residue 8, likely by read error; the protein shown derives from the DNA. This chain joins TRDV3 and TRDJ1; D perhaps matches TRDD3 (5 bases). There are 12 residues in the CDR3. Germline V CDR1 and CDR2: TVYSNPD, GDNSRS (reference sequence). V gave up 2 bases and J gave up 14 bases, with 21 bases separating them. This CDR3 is CAFVAGPRRVIF. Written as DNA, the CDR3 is TGTGCCTTTGTAGCTGGGCCGAGGAGGGTAATCTTT.